The rows below give T cell receptor beta chains drawn from one sample of a study of CD8 T cells in Susac syndrome. TCRdb fed the immunoSEQ multiplex PCR reads into MiXCR, producing one record per CDR3 protein. The sample lists roughly 130,000 distinct CDR3 sequences, 85% to 95% occurring once. Input material: CD4+ T cells from PBMCs. The receptors here all came from a human donor with multiple sclerosis. CDR3s include the opening cysteine and the closing phenylalanine or tryptophan. The D gene is left open where the match is weak. Part of the rows lack a size; the others show once, few, many or a class for expanded clones.

TRBJ2-1 TRBD2 TRBV29-1 - TGCAGCGTTGCTAGCGGGAACAATGAGCAGTTCTTC CSVASGNNEQFF
TRBJ2-3 - TRBV5-1 once TGCGCCAGCAGCTCTGGGCCAGTCGCCGATACGCAGTATTTT CASSSGPVADTQYF
TRBJ1-4 - TRBV4-1 - TGCGCCAGCAGCCAAGGTCTCTATGAAAAACTGTTTTTT CASSQGLYEKLFF
TRBJ2-5 - TRBV7-2 - TGTGCCAGCAGCTTAGCGCCCAGGGGCGATGAGACCCAGTACTTC CASSLAPRGDETQYF
TRBJ1-1 - TRBV29-1 - TGCAGCGTTACGGTCAGGGTGAACACTGAAGCTTTCTTT CSVTVRVNTEAFF
TRBJ1-5 TRBD1 TRBV7-2 - TGTGCCAGCAGCTTAGACAGGGGGCGTCAGCCCCAGCATTTT CASSLDRGRQPQHF
TRBJ2-2 - TRBV19 - TGTGCCAGTAGAGACTCGGGGACCGGGGAGCTGTTTTTT CASRDSGTGELFF
TRBJ2-1 TRBD2 TRBV20-1 - TGCAGTGCTACCCCGGGACTAGCGGGAGGCTTTGAGCAGTTCTTC CSATPGLAGGFEQFF
TRBJ1-2 - TRBV7-3 - TGTGCCAGCAGCTCGGGACCAATCAAGGCTAACTATGGCTACACCTTC CASSSGPIKANYGYTF
TRBJ1-1 - TRBV6-5 - TGTGCCAGCAGCCGGGGCACTGTAGAAGCTTTCTTT CASSRGTVEAFF
TRBJ1-5 - TRBV15 - TGTGCCACCAGCAGAGGGGTCCAGCCCCAGCATTTT CATSRGVQPQHF
TRBJ1-2 - TRBV27 - TGTGCCAGCAGCACAGGGTTAGCTAACTATGGCTACACCTTC CASSTGLANYGYTF
TRBJ2-5 TRBD2 TRBV30 - TGTGCCTGGAGTGACCCCGGGAAGCGGGGCAAAGAGACCCAGTACTTC CAWSDPGKRGKETQYF
TRBJ2-2 - TRBV24-1 - TGTGCCACCAGTGATACCGGGACACCCACCGGGGAGCTGTTTTTT CATSDTGTPTGELFF
TRBJ1-6 TRBD1 TRBV27 once TGTGCCAGCAGGTGGGACAGGGGTAATTCACCCCTCCACTTT CASRWDRGNSPLHF
TRBJ2-3 TRBD2 TRBV20-1 once TGCAGTGCTCTCCGGACTAGCGGGAGGGCAGATACGCAGTATTTT CSALRTSGRADTQYF
TRBJ2-1 TRBD1 TRBV30 - TGTGCCTGGAGGCTTATGAGACAGGGAAAATACAATGAGCAGTTCTTC CAWRLMRQGKYNEQFF
TRBJ1-4 - TRBV4-2 - TGTGCCAGCAGCCAAGATCGGGGCGGGGGAAAACTGTTTTTT CASSQDRGGGKLFF
TRBJ2-5 TRBD2 TRBV2 - TGTGCCAGCAGTCCTATAGCGGGAGGGCCCGAAGAGACCCAGTACTTC CASSPIAGGPEETQYF
TRBJ1-1 - TRBV20-1 - TGCAGTGCTAAGCGGACAGAAGCTTTCTTT CSAKRTEAFF
TRBJ2-1 TRBD2 TRBV7-9 - TGTGCCAGCACCCGGGGGGAATACAATGAGCAGTTCTTC CASTRGEYNEQFF
TRBJ2-2 - TRBV25-1 - TGTGCCAGCAGTGAATCAGGGCCCGGGGAGCTGTTTTTT CASSESGPGELFF
TRBJ2-5 - TRBV5-1 - TGCGCCAGCCGCAGGTCGGGAGAGACCCAGTACTTC CASRRSGETQYF
TRBJ2-7 TRBD2 TRBV7-3 - TGTGCCAGCAGCTTACTAGCGGGGCAACCCTACGAGCAGTACTTC CASSLLAGQPYEQYF
TRBJ1-4 - TRBV29-1 - TGCAGCGTCCAACTCCGCGGTCTGGATGAAAAACTGTTTTTT CSVQLRGLDEKLFF
TRBJ2-1 TRBD2 TRBV4-2 - TGTGCCAGCAGCCAAGCCGGGACTAGCGGGAGTGCTGAGCAGTTCTTC CASSQAGTSGSAEQFF
TRBJ2-1 - TRBV29-1 - TGCAGCGTTGCCAGAAATGAGCAGTTCTTC CSVARNEQFF
TRBJ1-6 - TRBV19 - TGTGCCACCGAACCAAGGGGGGGGAATTCACCCCTCCACTTT CATEPRGGNSPLHF
TRBJ2-7 - TRBV27 - TGTGCCAGCAGTTCCCAGCGGGCGAGCTCCTACGAGCAGTACTTC CASSSQRASSYEQYF
TRBJ1-4 - TRBV3-1 - TGTGCCAGCAGCGGACCCCGGACAGAAACAAAAGAAAAACTGTTTTTT CASSGPRTETKEKLFF
TRBJ2-1 - TRBV5-6 - TGTGCCAGCAGCTTGAGCAGTATCTCCTACAATGAGCAGTTCTTC CASSLSSISYNEQFF
TRBJ2-7 TRBD1 TRBV27 - TGTGCCAGCAGCACCCGGGACAGGGGATCCTACGAGCAGTACTTC CASSTRDRGSYEQYF
TRBJ2-2 - TRBV11-3 - TGTGCCAGCAGCTTCCCCGGCACCGGGGAGCTGTTTTTT CASSFPGTGELFF
TRBJ2-7 TRBD1 TRBV6-2/TRBV6-3 - TGTGCCAGCAGTTGGGACAGGGGCGAGCAGTACTTC CASSWDRGEQYF
TRBJ2-1 TRBD2 TRBV24-1 - TGTGCCTCGGCCGCAAGGGGCGGGAGGAATGAGCAGTTCTTC CASAARGGRNEQFF
TRBJ1-5 - TRBV20-1 - TGCAGTGCTAGAGTGGGTCAGCCCCAGCATTTT CSARVGQPQHF
TRBJ2-1 TRBD2 TRBV3-1 - TGTGCCAGCAGGATGCTAGCGGGAGGAATGAATGAGCAGTTCTTC CASRMLAGGMNEQFF
TRBJ1-1 - TRBV12-3/TRBV12-4 - TGTGCCAGCAGTTTTCAGGTGAACACTGAAGCTTTCTTT CASSFQVNTEAFF
TRBJ2-1 - TRBV9 - TGTGCCAGCAGCGAACAGGTCAGGAGCAATGAGCAGTTCTTC CASSEQVRSNEQFF
TRBJ1-4 - TRBV28 - TGTGCCAGCAGTACGCGAAGACCGGGACACCCCTTGATTTTT CASSTRRPGHPLIF
TRBJ2-1 TRBD1 TRBV7-9 - TGTGCCAGCAGCTTGTTACCGGGACAGGGTCACAATGAGCAGTTCTTC CASSLLPGQGHNEQFF
TRBJ2-7 - TRBV9 - TGTGCCAGCAGCCCCCGACAGAACGATAGGTACGAGCAGTACTTC CASSPRQNDRYEQYF
TRBJ2-3 - TRBV6-1 - TGTGCCTCCCGGACGGGGGCAGGAACAGATACGCAGTATTTT CASRTGAGTDTQYF
TRBJ1-5 - TRBV27 - TGTGCCAGCAGGGTTGGGACTAACAATCAGCCCCAGCATTTT CASRVGTNNQPQHF
TRBJ2-7 - TRBV27 - TGTGCCAGCAGTGTTTACAGGGCAGCCTACGAGCAGTACTTC CASSVYRAAYEQYF
TRBJ2-2 - TRBV28 - TGTGCCAGCAGGACCCCAATTAAGACCGGGGAGCTGTTTTTT CASRTPIKTGELFF
TRBJ2-7 TRBD2 TRBV7-7 - TGTGCTAGCAGCTCAGGACTAGCGGGTAACGAGCAGTACTTC CASSSGLAGNEQYF
TRBJ2-5 - TRBV30 - TGTGCCTGGAGTAACTCCGGGGATTCGACCCAGTACTTC CAWSNSGDSTQYF
TRBJ1-1 - TRBV20-1 - TGCAGTGCTAGAGGGGGCCAAAGCACTGAAGCTTTCTTT CSARGGQSTEAFF